This entry lists 8 T cell receptor beta chains sequenced from one sample in a study of PD-1 blockade in classical Hodgkin lymphoma. There was relapse after autologous stem cell transplantation in every patient, and there was variation in brentuximab vedotin exposure. Clones were read by immunoSEQ multiplex PCR, and TCRdb kept only the in-frame ones, dropping some. The data show tens of thousands of clones, more than 90% seen once. The source material was peripheral blood mononuclear cells (PBMCs), sampled at baseline. All receptors come from a human donor with classical Hodgkin lymphoma.

This chain links TRBV7-9 with TRBJ2-3; the D is unclear. From germline, CDR1 is SEHNR and CDR2 FQNEAQ (reference sequence). CDR3 length: 14 residues. Trimming pared 5 bases from V and 3 bases from J, leaving 12 bases between. CDR3 region: CASSPTRTTDTQYF. CDR3 DNA sequence: TGTGCCAGCAGCCCCACCCGGACGACAGATACGCAGTATTTT.

The rearrangement links TRBV7-8 to TRBJ2-1; 7 nucleotides agree with TRBD1. V trimming: 1 base; J trimming: 7 bases; junction bases outside the gene matches: 7. The CDR3 length is 15 residues. Per the germline V gene, CDR1 is SGHVS and CDR2 is FQNEAQ. This chain's CDR3 is CASSLGRGLVNEQFF. The DNA of the CDR3 is TGTGCCAGCAGCTTAGGTAGGGGGCTGGTAAATGAGCAGTTCTTC.

This clone has only one observation. This rearrangement joins TRBV7-9 to TRBJ2-2; D may be TRBD1 or TRBD2 (6 bases each). The CDR3 extends over 15 amino acids. Germline V gene sequence: CDR1 SEHNR, CDR2 FQNEAQ (reference sequence). V shed 3 bases and J shed 0 bases, with 8 bases lying between them. In DNA form, the CDR3 reads TGTGCCAGCAGCTTCGGGGGCGCGAACACCGGGGAGCTGTTTTTT. It yields the protein CASSFGGANTGELFF.

The genes are TRBV10-2 and TRBJ1-6; 8 bases agree with TRBD1. Germline CDR1 is WSHSY and CDR2 is SAAADI. Germline trimming cut 6 bases from V and 8 bases from J; bases unmatched to any gene: 12. The CDR3 is made up of 16 amino acids. The CDR3 DNA is TGCGCCAGCAGCCGGACAGGGTGGTCTACGGATTCACCCCTCCACTTT. Residues: CASSRTGWSTDSPLHF.

The V and J genes are TRBV6-1 and TRBJ2-3; 7 nucleotides match TRBD1. Germline CDR1 MNHNS, CDR2 SASEGT. Germline trimming cut 7 bases from V and 2 bases from J; bases unmatched to any gene: 9. The CDR3 spans 15 residues. CDR3 bases: TGTGCCAGCACCACCGACAGGGCGAACACAGATACGCAGTATTTT. It is translated as CASTTDRANTDTQYF.

CDR3 loop: CASSMKAGNLNEQFF. The CDR3 nucleotides are TGTGCCAGTAGTATGAAAGCGGGAAACCTAAATGAGCAGTTCTTC. This chain uses TRBV19 with TRBJ2-1; 7 nucleotides match TRBD2. The V and J ends lost 3 bases and 7 bases, in that order; junction bases with no gene match: 9. The germline gives CDR1 LNHDA, CDR2 SQIVND (reference sequence). The CDR3 has 15 residues.

V and J are TRBV5-1 and TRBJ2-7; 10 nucleotides agree with TRBD2. Trimming removed 4 bases from V and 5 bases from J; junction bases left unmatched: 3. The CDR3 has 13 residues. Germline V gene data show CDR1 as SGHRS and CDR2 as YFSETQ. The CDR3 coding sequence is TGCGCCAGCAGCCGTGGGACTAGCGACGAGCAGTACTTC. This codes for CASSRGTSDEQYF.

The chain links TRBV7-9 to TRBJ2-5, with 12 bases lining up with TRBD2. CDR3 length: 14 residues. V was clipped by 5 bases and J by 4 bases; unmatched bases: 2. Germline V gene sequence: CDR1 SEHNR, CDR2 FQNEAQ (reference sequence). In nucleotides, the CDR3 is TGTGCCAGCAGCCCTAGCGGGGGGGGAGAGACCCAGTACTTC. The encoded protein is CASSPSGGGETQYF.